One sample yielded the 17 T cell receptor beta chains listed below, sequenced in a study of vaccination and CD4 T cells after COVID-19. These receptors have no identified antigens. Treatment in this sample: roughly ten-day PBMC culture with coronavirus spike peptide pools or control peptides (ViraFEST assay). Oncomine TCR Beta short-read sequencing was applied to DNA from cultured CD4+ T cells. From the PCR reads, TCRdb called clonotypes with MiXCR, one entry per CDR3 protein. The data contain some 21,000 distinct CDR3 sequences, 35% to 40% of them singletons. The sample consisted of CD4+ T cells from blood, cultured in vitro, taken before SARS-CoV-2 vaccination. The receptors originated from a human donor who had recovered from COVID-19.

This clonotype was seen more than once but under ten times. The rearrangement joins TRBV7-2 to TRBJ1-2; 7 positions match TRBD1. Germline V gene sequence: CDR1 SGHTA, CDR2 FQGNSA. CDR3 length: 13 amino acids. The ends lost 2 bases at V and 13 bases at J; junction bases unmatched: 10. The DNA for the CDR3 is TGTGCCAGCAGCTTAAGGGGGCAGGTGGTGGGCACCTTC. Protein sequence: CASSLRGQVVGTF.

This clonotype turned up a few times. This chain joins TRBV11-3 and TRBJ2-5, with D perhaps given as TRBD1 or TRBD2 (5 bases each). Trimming removed 1 base at V and 7 bases at J, with 16 bases between. From germline, CDR1 is SGHNT and CDR2 YENEEA. This CDR3 has 15 amino acids. The CDR3 sequence is CASSLAGRGRGTQYF. The CDR3 DNA is TGTGCCAGCAGCTTAGCGGGACGGGGAAGAGGGACCCAGTACTTC.

Turning to this clonotype: At one end the junction does not follow the germline gene, possibly because of a read error. DNA for the CDR3: TGTGCCAGCAGCGAAGGGACAGCTGGGGCTAACTATGGCTACACCTTC. This codes for CASSEGTAGANYGYTF. The chain carries TRBV2 and TRBJ1-2, with 7 bases fitting TRBD1. CDR3 length equals 16 residues. Germline V gene sequence: CDR1 SNHLY, CDR2 FYNNEI. Supplemented by reference TRBV2 and TRBJ1-2, the full variable domain reads EPEVTQTPSHQVTQMGQEVILRCVPISNHLYFYWYRQILGQKVEFLVSFYNNEISEKSEIFDDQFSVERPDGSNFTLKIRSTKLEDSAMYFCASSEGTAGANYGYTFGSGTRLTVV.

This clonotype was seen a single time. V gene TRBV29-1 combines with J gene TRBJ1-2; D gene uncertain. This CDR3 is 11 amino acids long. Per the germline V gene, CDR1 is SQVTM and CDR2 is ANQGSEA. V was shortened by 7 bases and J by 8 bases, with 14 bases between the two germline ends. CDR3 loop: CSALGAEGYTF. DNA for the CDR3: TGCAGCGCCCTGGGCGCGGAGGGCTACACCTTC.

The V call is TRBV7-9, the J call TRBJ1-6; TRBD1 might be the D (5 bases). CDR1 and CDR2 from the germline V gene are SEHNR and FQNEAQ (reference sequence). V was clipped by 4 bases and J by 10 bases, with 11 bases between them. The CDR3 length is 13 residues. The CDR3 loop is CASSSGRSSPLHF. Here the CDR3 DNA reads TGTGCCAGCAGCTCAGGGCGGAGCTCACCCCTCCACTTT.

V is TRBV24-1 and J is TRBJ2-1; no clear D. The V gene lost 6 bases and the J gene lost 9 bases, with 8 bases spanning the gap. The CDR3 is made up of 11 amino acids. Germline V gene data show CDR1 as KGHDR and CDR2 as SFDVKD. In DNA form, the CDR3 reads TGTGCCACCAGTCGTCTGGGTGAGCAGTTCTTC. It encodes CATSRLGEQFF.

This clonotype has more than one count but fewer than ten. The gene calls are TRBV19 and TRBJ1-2; tentative D call: TRBD1 (5 bases). Trimming left V 3 bases short and J 7 bases short, with 9 bases between. Germline V gives CDR1 LNHDA, CDR2 SQIVND (reference sequence). This CDR3 has 12 amino acids. CDR3 sequence: CASSIQGVGYTF. Written as DNA, the CDR3 is TGTGCCAGTAGTATTCAGGGTGTTGGCTACACCTTC.

The sample holds a few counts of this clonotype. CDR3 sequence reads: CASSLTTSTGSGYTF. DNA of the CDR3: TGTGCCAGCAGTCTAACGACTTCGACGGGCTCTGGCTACACCTTC. The V and J genes are TRBV27 and TRBJ1-2; D remains unclear. The V gene lost 5 bases and the J gene lost 7 bases, with 20 bases spanning the gap. CDR1 MNHEY and CDR2 SMNVEV come from the germline V gene (reference sequence). This CDR3 comprises 15 residues.

This chain uses TRBV18 with TRBJ2-7; TRBD2 might be the D (6 bases). The length of the CDR3 is 12 residues. Germline V lookup: CDR1 KGHSH, CDR2 LQKENI. The ends were cut back, 5 bases at V and 7 bases at J, with 12 bases in the middle. DNA of the CDR3: TGTGCCAGCTCAGTGGACGGAGGGGAGCAGTACTTC. Protein product: CASSVDGGEQYF.

This clonotype came up a few times. The chain links TRBV19 to TRBJ2-5, with TRBD2 matching over 10 bases. CDR1 and CDR2 (germline): LNHDA, SQIVND (reference sequence). This CDR3 contains 18 residues. Unmatched junction bases numbered 11, after V lost 3 bases and J lost 1 base. This CDR3 reads CASSIRASGSHLQETQYF. Here the CDR3 DNA reads TGTGCCAGTAGTATTCGGGCTAGCGGGAGTCATCTCCAAGAGACCCAGTACTTC.

This clonotype occurred a few times. The chain combines TRBV20-1 with TRBJ1-1; tentatively, D is TRBD1 (5 bases). The V gene's germline CDR1 is DFQATT and CDR2 SNEGSKA (reference sequence). V shed 4 bases and J shed 7 bases, with 10 bases lying between them. The CDR3 length is 11 residues. This CDR3 reads CSAIRAGEAFF. CDR3 sequence (DNA): TGCAGTGCTATCAGGGCTGGTGAAGCTTTCTTT.

This clonotype came up once. This rearrangement joins TRBV5-4 to TRBJ2-1; D is undetermined. Germline assignment: CDR1 SGHNT and CDR2 YYREEE (reference sequence). With 0 bases removed from V and 5 bases from J, the gap between germline ends came to 6 bases. CDR3 size: 13 residues. This CDR3 is CASSLDRDNEQFF. Here the CDR3 DNA reads TGTGCCAGCAGCTTGGACAGAGACAATGAGCAGTTCTTC.

This clonotype has more than one count but fewer than ten. This chain uses TRBV19 with TRBJ2-3; no reliable D call. The germline CDR1 and CDR2 sequences are LNHDA and SQIVND (reference sequence). The CDR3 loop spans 13 amino acids. Trimming shortened V by 6 bases and J by 0 bases, and 7 bases separated the two germline ends. The CDR3 region is CASRKDSTDTQYF. Here the CDR3 DNA reads TGTGCCAGTAGGAAGGACAGCACAGATACGCAGTATTTT.

This chain connects TRBV7-8 to TRBJ2-7; D uncertain. V was clipped by 2 bases and J by 4 bases, with 12 bases between them. Germline assignment: CDR1 SGHVS and CDR2 FQNEAQ. This CDR3 is 14 amino acids long. The CDR3 nucleotides are TGTGCCAGCAGCTTACTTAGGACGGCTTACGAGCAGTACTTC. It encodes CASSLLRTAYEQYF.

The rearrangement uses TRBV7-9 and TRBJ2-3; D unresolved. Looked up from germline, CDR1 is SEHNR and CDR2 is FQNEAQ (reference sequence). With 1 base removed from V and 3 bases from J, the gap between germline ends came to 8 bases. The CDR3 totals 14 residues. The CDR3 sequence: CASSLGLLTDTQYF. CDR3 coding DNA: TGTGCCAGCAGCTTAGGTTTGTTAACAGATACGCAGTATTTT.

The J gene is TRBJ2-3, the V gene TRBV7-2; D is unclear. V shed 2 bases and J shed 4 bases, with 4 bases lying between them. The CDR3 length is 12 residues. CDR1 is SGHTA and CDR2 is FQGNSA in the germline V gene. CDR3: CASSLRPDTQYF. CDR3 nucleotide sequence: TGTGCCAGCAGCTTAAGGCCAGATACGCAGTATTTT.

The chain combines TRBV18 with TRBJ1-1; perhaps TRBD1 as D (5 bases). Looked up from germline, CDR1 is KGHSH and CDR2 is LQKENI. CDR3 length: 15 amino acids. Trimming removed 3 bases from V and 3 bases from J, with 14 bases in between. The DNA of the CDR3 is TGTGCCAGCTCACCGCCGTCGGGACGGGACACTGAAGCTTTCTTT. Translated, it gives CASSPPSGRDTEAFF.